What follows describes a single T cell receptor (beta chain). The antigen is unknown. PCR used 60 Vbeta primers and 13 Jbeta primers. Sequenced by immunoSEQ multiplex PCR; TCRdb stores in-frame clones only, minus some. This sample carries around 72,000 clones, 60% to 75% of them seen once, and the ten largest clones take roughly 22%. The record originates from a study of cytomegalovirus exposure and HLA in healthy donors. Points from the study as a whole: The Asian-associated ancestry cluster reportedly had fewer N-insertions than the approximately 610-donor mean in a later analysis.

This CDR3 spans 15 amino acids. CDR1 is SEHNR and CDR2 is FQNEAQ in the germline V gene (reference sequence). V was shortened by 0 bases and J by 4 bases, with 9 bases between the two germline ends. This chain connects TRBV7-9 to TRBJ2-2, with no clear D. The receptor was derived from a man aged 35-49 years in good health and CMV-seropositive. What was sequenced was PBMCs. This chain's CDR3 is CASSLAELSTGELFF. In nucleotides, the CDR3 is TGTGCCAGCAGCTTAGCGGAGCTCTCCACCGGGGAGCTGTTTTTT. The whole variable domain, filled in from reference TRBV7-9 and TRBJ2-2, reads DTGVSQNPRHKITKRGQNVTFRCDPISEHNRLYWYRQTLGQGPEFLTYFQNEAQLEKSRLLSDRFSAERPKGSFSTLEIQRTEQGDSAMYLCASSLAELSTGELFFGEGSRLTVL.